Each of the 2 T cell receptor beta chains below was sequenced from the same sample in a study of OX40 agonist ivuxolimab in advanced cancers. Produced via immunoSEQ multiplex PCR; TCRdb's table is partial and in-frame only. The data show about 79,000 clones, approximately 88% seen once. Sequencing was performed on CD4+ or CD8+ T cells sorted from blood, taken in a trial of the OX40 agonist ivuxolimab. The receptors were sampled from an adult with an advanced solid tumor such as melanoma, head and neck, liver or kidney cancer.

The V and J genes are TRBV5-3 and TRBJ2-7; 8 nucleotides align to TRBD1. TRBV5-3 is an ORF; its function is uncertain. V shed 1 base and J 4 bases; nucleotides not matched to a gene: 4. CDR3 length equals 14 residues. CDR3: CARSLTGGLYEQYF. The DNA of the CDR3 is TGTGCCAGAAGCTTGACAGGGGGGTTATACGAGCAGTACTTC.

V gene TRBV11-2 combines with J gene TRBJ2-5; 7 bases align to TRBD2. After removal of 1 base from V and 5 bases from J, the junction contained 1 base not matched to a gene. CDR1 is SGHAT and CDR2 is FQNNGV in the germline V gene. This CDR3 has 13 amino acids. The CDR3 DNA reads as TGTGCCAGCAGCTTAGCGGGAGGTGAGACCCAGTACTTC. It translates to CASSLAGGETQYF.